The 23 T cell receptor beta chains reported below all come from one sample, sequenced in a study of CD8 T cells in ankylosing spondylitis. Each CDR3 protein is one row after TCRdb ran MiXCR on the 5' RACE reads. The data contain more than 100,000 distinct CDR3 sequences, roughly 15% of them seen just once; the ten biggest clones take up about 30%. Their target antigens are unknown. Study-level points and caveats: About 8 highly homologous variants made up a TCR beta motif, and this motif appeared characteristic of ankylosing spondylitis blood.

Sequenced: blood, either unsorted or a sorted T cell fraction (not recorded which). The receptors stem from a male donor with ankylosing spondylitis.

In this sample, this clonotype turned up a few times. The V and J genes are TRBV4-1 and TRBJ1-2, with 7 positions matching TRBD1. CDR3 size: 13 residues. V gave up 4 bases and J gave up 4 bases; unmatched junction bases: 3. In germline, CDR1 is MGHRA, CDR2 YSYEKL. As DNA, the CDR3 is TGCGCCAGCAGCCGGGGACAGACCTATGGCTACACCTTC. Translating it yields CASSRGQTYGYTF.

This clonotype has just a few counts. The CDR3 loop reads CASRNRGGNQPQHF. The CDR3 nucleotides read TGTGCCAGCAGGAACAGGGGGGGCAATCAGCCCCAGCATTTT. J is TRBJ1-5 and V is TRBV2, with 8 bases matching TRBD1. This CDR3 has 14 residues. CDR1 SNHLY and CDR2 FYNNEI come from the germline V gene. J was trimmed by 2 bases and V by 6 bases; bases with no gene match: 3.

V usage is TRBV24-1 and J usage is TRBJ2-1, with TRBD1 matching over 11 bases. CDR3 length: 13 amino acids. V was pared by 9 bases and J by 9 bases, with 6 bases of the junction left unmatched. The germline gives CDR1 KGHDR, CDR2 SFDVKD. This CDR3 is CATAGQGDSEQFF. In DNA, the CDR3 is TGTGCCACCGCGGGACAGGGGGATAGTGAGCAGTTCTTC.

The chain has TRBV29-1 and TRBJ2-3; D gene ambiguous. Germline CDR1 SQVTM, CDR2 ANQGSEA. Trimming removed 5 bases at V and 0 bases at J, with 12 bases between. The CDR3 runs 14 residues. The CDR3 coding sequence is TGCAGCGTTCAAAGGGAAGCTAGCACAGATACGCAGTATTTT. Translated, it gives CSVQREASTDTQYF.

This clonotype was seen at least ten times. The chain uses TRBV6-1 and TRBJ2-7; 7 positions match TRBD2. The CDR3 contains 16 residues. J was trimmed by 7 bases and V by 6 bases; bases with no gene match: 18. Germline CDR1 MNHNS, CDR2 SASEGT. DNA for the CDR3: TGTGCCAGCAGCCTTTGGGAGGGACCACGAGGGGAGGAGCAGTACTTC. This encodes CASSLWEGPRGEEQYF.

CDR3 protein: CASRGVDPGLTRELASTGELFF. CDR3 bases: TGTGCCAGTAGGGGGGTTGATCCAGGTTTAACGCGGGAGCTAGCGAGCACCGGGGAGCTGTTTTTT. The genes are TRBV19 and TRBJ2-2; 7 bases are a match to TRBD2. The CDR3 consists of 22 residues. V lost 6 bases to trimming and J lost 4 bases; unmatched junction nucleotides: 29. Germline CDR1 LNHDA, CDR2 SQIVND (reference sequence). Full variable domain (rest looked up from reference TRBV19 and TRBJ2-2): DGGITQSPKYLFRKEGQNVTLSCEQNLNHDAMYWYRQDPGQGLRLIYYSQIVNDFQKGDIAEGYSVSREKKESFPLTVTSAQKNPTAFYLCASRGVDPGLTRELASTGELFFGEGSRLTVL.

This clonotype came up a few times. Here the CDR3 reads CASSLALGGGRTDTQYF. CDR3 bases: TGTGCCAGCAGCTTGGCCTTGGGGGGAGGTCGCACAGATACGCAGTATTTT. The rearrangement joins TRBV5-4 to TRBJ2-3; D possibly corresponds to TRBD2 (6 bases). The CDR3 length is 17 residues. Germline values: CDR1 SGHNT, CDR2 YYREEE (reference sequence). V lost 0 bases and J 1 base, leaving 15 bases between the germline ends.

The gene calls are TRBV12-3 or TRBV12-4 and TRBJ2-1; D remains unclear. CDR3 length equals 15 residues. Trimming took 5 bases from V and 1 from J, leaving 12 bases between them. The CDR3 bases are TGTGCCAGCAGTCCCGCACCCCCTTCCTACAATGAGCAGTTCTTC. Translation: CASSPAPPSYNEQFF.

The chain carries TRBV27 and TRBJ1-1, with 8 bases matching TRBD1. From germline, CDR1 is MNHEY and CDR2 SMNVEV (reference sequence). CDR3 length: 13 residues. Unmatched junction bases numbered 8, after V lost 8 bases and J lost 6 bases. DNA of the CDR3: TGTGCCAGCCACTCAGGGGGCGTCGCTGAAGCTTTCTTT. This gives the protein CASHSGGVAEAFF.

The chain combines TRBV7-3 with TRBJ2-1, with 8 bases fitting TRBD1. The ends lost 0 bases at V and 13 bases at J; junction bases unmatched: 5. Per the germline V gene, CDR1 is SGHTA and CDR2 is FQGTGA. CDR3 length equals 13 residues. The CDR3 DNA follows: TGTGCCAGCAGCTTAACTCTGGGACAGGTCCAGTTCTTC. This sequence encodes CASSLTLGQVQFF.

This clonotype has at least ten counts. The J gene is TRBJ2-1, the V gene TRBV27; a possible D gene is TRBD1 (6 bases). This CDR3 contains 12 residues. Germline V gene lookup returns CDR1 MNHEY and CDR2 SMNVEV (reference sequence). V dropped 5 bases and J dropped 6 bases, with 8 bases sitting between them. The CDR3 region is CASSKGGNEQFF. The CDR3, as DNA: TGTGCCAGCAGTAAAGGGGGCAATGAGCAGTTCTTC.

This chain links TRBV7-2 with TRBJ2-5; D is perhaps TRBD1 (7 bases). Trimming stripped 3 bases from V and 1 base from J, with 15 bases between. The germline V gene encodes CDR1 SGHTA and CDR2 FQGNSA. This CDR3 contains 16 residues. The CDR3 protein is CASSFPRDRVQETQYF. The CDR3, as DNA: TGTGCCAGCAGCTTTCCGCGGGACAGAGTCCAAGAGACCCAGTACTTC. Combining the CDR3 with reference TRBV7-2 and TRBJ2-5 gives the whole variable domain GAGVSQSPSNKVTEKGKDVELRCDPISGHTALYWYRQSLGQGLEFLIYFQGNSAPDKSGLPSDRFSAERTGGSVSTLTIQRTQQEDSAVYLCASSFPRDRVQETQYFGPGTRLLVL.

J is TRBJ2-2 and V is TRBV7-9, with D perhaps TRBD2 (5 bases). V lost 2 bases and J lost 5, with 15 bases in between. The CDR3 sequence is 16 residues long. Per the germline V gene, CDR1 is SEHNR and CDR2 is FQNEAQ (reference sequence). The CDR3 DNA reads as TGTGCCAGCAGCTTATCCTACGGGATCAGTACCGGGGAGCTGTTTTTT. Protein: CASSLSYGISTGELFF.

The chain carries TRBV18 and TRBJ2-1; TRBD2 matches at 9 bases. This CDR3 region has 15 residues. V was clipped by 2 bases and J by 5 bases; unmatched bases: 4. The germline gives CDR1 KGHSH, CDR2 LQKENI. CDR3 DNA sequence: TGTGCCAGCTCACCAGGGACTAGCCTAGACAATGAGCAGTTCTTC. As protein: CASSPGTSLDNEQFF.

This clonotype showed up just once. The chain uses TRBV20-1 and TRBJ2-2; no reliable D call. V lost 5 bases and J lost 8, with 9 bases in between. CDR1 is DFQATT and CDR2 is SNEGSKA in the germline V gene (reference sequence). The CDR3 loop spans 11 amino acids. CDR3 amino acids: CSAATYGELFF. The DNA for the CDR3 is TGCAGTGCTGCCACCTATGGGGAGCTGTTTTTT.

V usage is TRBV7-9 and J usage is TRBJ1-1, with TRBD1 identical over 9 bases. CDR1 is SEHNR, CDR2 FQNEAQ, per germline (reference sequence). The CDR3 runs to 11 residues. DNA for the CDR3: TGTGGTAGTACAGGGGGCGGTGAAGCTTTCTTT. Its protein is CGSTGGGEAFF.

The CDR3 loop is CASRRTRGYEQYF. DNA of the CDR3: TGTGCCAGCAGAAGGACCCGAGGCTACGAGCAGTACTTC. V and J are TRBV2 and TRBJ2-7; unclear D gene. The germline V gene encodes CDR1 SNHLY and CDR2 FYNNEI. Trimming removed 6 bases at V and 3 bases at J, with 12 bases between. The CDR3 contains 13 residues.

The genes are TRBV7-8 and TRBJ2-7; 12 bases match TRBD2. With 5 bases clipped from V and 4 bases from J, the junction kept 6 bases outside the gene matches. Germline CDR1 is SGHVS and CDR2 is FQNEAQ. The CDR3 has 15 residues. The CDR3 region is CASSVPTSGSYEQYF. CDR3 in DNA: TGTGCCAGCAGCGTTCCGACTAGCGGGAGTTACGAGCAGTACTTC.

This clonotype showed up just a few times. J is TRBJ2-5 and V is TRBV15, with 7 nucleotides matching TRBD1. There are 14 residues in the CDR3. Germline CDR1 is LNHNV and CDR2 is YYDKDF (reference sequence). Losses at the gene ends were 3 bases for V and 4 bases for J; bases not matched to a gene: 5. For the CDR3, the DNA is TGTGCCACCAGCAGCTCGGGACAGTCAGAGACCCAGTACTTC. This codes for CATSSSGQSETQYF.

This clonotype was picked up a small number of times. This chain links TRBV6-2 or TRBV6-3 with TRBJ2-2, with 10 bases identical to TRBD2. This CDR3 comprises 17 residues. Per germline, CDR1 MNHEY and CDR2 SVGEGT. The V gene end was trimmed by 0 bases and the J gene end by 5 bases; junction bases not matched to a gene: 6. Written as DNA, the CDR3 is TGTGCCAGCAGTTACTCCTTACTAGCGGGGCAGACCGGGGAGCTGTTTTTT. This sequence encodes CASSYSLLAGQTGELFF.

This chain joins TRBV14 and TRBJ2-2, with TRBD2 identical over 9 bases. This CDR3 is built from 17 residues. Germline CDR1 is SGHDN and CDR2 is FVKESK. The V gene end was trimmed by 2 bases and the J gene end by 4 bases; junction bases not matched to a gene: 8. This CDR3 is CASSQYDLAGSTGELFF. Here the CDR3 DNA reads TGTGCCAGCAGCCAATATGATCTAGCGGGATCCACCGGGGAGCTGTTTTTT. The complete variable domain, with remaining parts taken from reference TRBV14 and TRBJ2-2, reads EAGVTQFPSHSVIEKGQTVTLRCDPISGHDNLYWYRRVMGKEIKFLLHFVKESKQDESGMPNNRFLAERTGGTYSTLKVQPAELEDSGVYFCASSQYDLAGSTGELFFGEGSRLTVL.

The chain employs TRBV6-1 and TRBJ2-3, with 7 bases matching TRBD2. This CDR3 is 13 amino acids long. Trimming took 6 bases from V and 6 from J; bases not matched to a gene: 6. In germline, CDR1 is MNHNS, CDR2 SASEGT. This CDR3 reads CASSRGSMDTQYF. The DNA for the CDR3 is TGTGCCAGCAGCCGCGGGAGTATGGATACGCAGTATTTT.

This clonotype was counted between two and nine times. The rearrangement joins TRBV27 to TRBJ2-1; no firm D call. Germline CDR1 and CDR2: MNHEY and SMNVEV (reference sequence). The CDR3 runs to 14 residues. The V and J ends lost 5 bases and 0 bases respectively, with 8 bases between them. In DNA, the CDR3 is TGTGCCAGCAGTATACTAAGCTCCTACAATGAGCAGTTCTTC. Translated: CASSILSSYNEQFF.